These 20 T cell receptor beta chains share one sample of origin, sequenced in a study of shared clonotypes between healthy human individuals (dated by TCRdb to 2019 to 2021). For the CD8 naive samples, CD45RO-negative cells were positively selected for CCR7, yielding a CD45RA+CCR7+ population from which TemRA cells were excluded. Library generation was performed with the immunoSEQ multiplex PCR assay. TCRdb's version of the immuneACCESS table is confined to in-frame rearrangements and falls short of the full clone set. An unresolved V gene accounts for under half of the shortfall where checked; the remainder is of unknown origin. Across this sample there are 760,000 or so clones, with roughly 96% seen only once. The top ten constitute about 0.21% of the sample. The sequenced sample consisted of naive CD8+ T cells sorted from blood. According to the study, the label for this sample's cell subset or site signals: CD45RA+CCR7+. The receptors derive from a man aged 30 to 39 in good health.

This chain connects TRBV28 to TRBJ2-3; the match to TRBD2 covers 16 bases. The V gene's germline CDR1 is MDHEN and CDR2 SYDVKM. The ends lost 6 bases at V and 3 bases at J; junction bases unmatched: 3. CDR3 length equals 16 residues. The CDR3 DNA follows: TGTGCCAGCAGGGGACTAGCGGGAGGGTGGACAGATACGCAGTATTTT. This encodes CASRGLAGGWTDTQYF.

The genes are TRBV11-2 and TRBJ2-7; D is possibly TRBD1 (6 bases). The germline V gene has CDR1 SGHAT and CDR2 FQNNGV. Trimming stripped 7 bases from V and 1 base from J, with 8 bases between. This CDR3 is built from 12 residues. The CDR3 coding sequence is TGTGCCAGCACCGGACAGTCCTACGAGCAGTACTTC. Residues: CASTGQSYEQYF.

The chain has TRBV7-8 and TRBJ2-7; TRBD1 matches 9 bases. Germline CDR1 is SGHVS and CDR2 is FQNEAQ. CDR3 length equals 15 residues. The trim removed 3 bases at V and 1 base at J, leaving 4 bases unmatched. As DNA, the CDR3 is TGTGCCAGCAGCTTCGGGACAGGGTTGTCCTACGAGCAGTACTTC. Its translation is CASSFGTGLSYEQYF.

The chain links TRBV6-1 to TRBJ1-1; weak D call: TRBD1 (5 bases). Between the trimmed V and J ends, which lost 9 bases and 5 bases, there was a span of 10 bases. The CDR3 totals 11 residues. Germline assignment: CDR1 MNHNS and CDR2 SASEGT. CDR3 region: CASRGVTEAFF. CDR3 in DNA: TGTGCCAGTCGGGGGGTAACTGAAGCTTTCTTT.

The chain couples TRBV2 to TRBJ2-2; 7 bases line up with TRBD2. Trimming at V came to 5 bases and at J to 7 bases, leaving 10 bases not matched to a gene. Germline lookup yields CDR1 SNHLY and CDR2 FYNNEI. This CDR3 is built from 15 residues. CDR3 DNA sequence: TGTGCCAGCAGTTTGCTGGGAGGGCGGGGCGGGGAGCTGTTTTTT. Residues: CASSLLGGRGGELFF.

CDR3 amino acids: CASSSLGSEQFF. The CDR3 DNA follows: TGTGCCAGCAGCTCTTTAGGGAGTGAGCAGTTCTTC. The gene calls are TRBV5-6 and TRBJ2-1; maybe TRBD2 (5 bases). The germline gives CDR1 SGHDT, CDR2 YYEEEE. CDR3 length: 12 amino acids. Trimming cost V 3 bases and J 9 bases, with 10 bases left between them. The whole variable domain, filled in from reference TRBV5-6 and TRBJ2-1, reads DAGVTQSPTHLIKTRGQQVTLRCSPKSGHDTVSWYQQALGQGPQFIFQYYEEEERQRGNFPDRFSGHQFPNYSSELNVNALLLGDSALYLCASSSLGSEQFFGPGTRLTVL.

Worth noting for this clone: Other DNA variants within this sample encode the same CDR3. The CDR3 nucleotides are TGTGCCAGCAGTTTAGCGCGTTCTTACGAGCAGTACTTC. It yields the protein CASSLARSYEQYF. This chain joins TRBV27 and TRBJ2-7; no reliable D call. Trimming removed 2 bases at V and 4 bases at J, with 9 bases between. Germline V gene lookup returns CDR1 MNHEY and CDR2 SMNVEV (reference sequence). The CDR3 runs 13 residues.

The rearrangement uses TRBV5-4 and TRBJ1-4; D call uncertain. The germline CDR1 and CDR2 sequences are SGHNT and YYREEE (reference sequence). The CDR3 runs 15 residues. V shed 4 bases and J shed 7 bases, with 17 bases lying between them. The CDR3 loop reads CASSHGPEAGEKLFF. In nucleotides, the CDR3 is TGTGCCAGCAGCCACGGCCCCGAAGCGGGTGAAAAACTGTTTTTT.

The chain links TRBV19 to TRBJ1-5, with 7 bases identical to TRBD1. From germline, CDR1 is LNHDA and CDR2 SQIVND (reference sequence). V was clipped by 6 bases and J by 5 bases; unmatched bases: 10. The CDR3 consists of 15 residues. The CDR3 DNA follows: TGTGCCAGTAGCCCAATGACAGGGAGGGATCAGCCCCAGCATTTT. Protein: CASSPMTGRDQPQHF.

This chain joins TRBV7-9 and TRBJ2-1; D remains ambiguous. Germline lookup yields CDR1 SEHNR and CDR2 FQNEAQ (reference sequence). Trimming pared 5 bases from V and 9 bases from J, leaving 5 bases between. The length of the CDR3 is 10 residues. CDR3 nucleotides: TGTGCCAGCAGCCCTAGTGAGCAGTTCTTC. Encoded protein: CASSPSEQFF.

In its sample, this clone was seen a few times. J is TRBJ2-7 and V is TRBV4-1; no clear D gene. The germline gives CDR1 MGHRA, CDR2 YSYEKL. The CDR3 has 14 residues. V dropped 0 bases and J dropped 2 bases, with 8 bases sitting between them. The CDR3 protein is CASSQDGRAYEQYF. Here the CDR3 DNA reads TGCGCCAGCAGCCAAGATGGACGGGCCTACGAGCAGTACTTC.

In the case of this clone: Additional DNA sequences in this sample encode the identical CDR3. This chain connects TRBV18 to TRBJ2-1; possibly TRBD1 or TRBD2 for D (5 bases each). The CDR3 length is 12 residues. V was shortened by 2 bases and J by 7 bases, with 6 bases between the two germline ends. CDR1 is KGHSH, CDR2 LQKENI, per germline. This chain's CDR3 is CASSPGGNEQFF. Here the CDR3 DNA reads TGTGCCAGCTCACCAGGGGGTAATGAGCAGTTCTTC.

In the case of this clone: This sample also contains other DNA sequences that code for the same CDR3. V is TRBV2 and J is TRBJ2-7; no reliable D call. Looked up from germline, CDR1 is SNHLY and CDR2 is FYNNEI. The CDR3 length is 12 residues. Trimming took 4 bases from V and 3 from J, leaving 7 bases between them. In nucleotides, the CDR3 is TGTGCCAGCAGTGGCACCCTCTACGAGCAGTACTTC. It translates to CASSGTLYEQYF. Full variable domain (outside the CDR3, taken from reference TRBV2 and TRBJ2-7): EPEVTQTPSHQVTQMGQEVILRCVPISNHLYFYWYRQILGQKVEFLVSFYNNEISEKSEIFDDQFSVERPDGSNFTLKIRSTKLEDSAMYFCASSGTLYEQYFGPGTRLTVT.

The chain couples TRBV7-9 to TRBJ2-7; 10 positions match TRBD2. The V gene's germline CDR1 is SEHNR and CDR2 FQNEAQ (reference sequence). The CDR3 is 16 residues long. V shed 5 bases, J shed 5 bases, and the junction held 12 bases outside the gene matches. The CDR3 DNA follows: TGTGCCAGCAGCCAAACCGGGACTAGCGACCGGGACGAGCAGTACTTC. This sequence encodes CASSQTGTSDRDEQYF.

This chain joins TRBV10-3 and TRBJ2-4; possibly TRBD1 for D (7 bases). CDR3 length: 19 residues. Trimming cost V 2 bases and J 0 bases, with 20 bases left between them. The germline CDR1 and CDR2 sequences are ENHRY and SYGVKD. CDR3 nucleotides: TGTGCCATCAGTGAGGACCGGGACAGACTAGAACTAGCCAAAAACATTCAGTACTTC. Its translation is CAISEDRDRLELAKNIQYF.

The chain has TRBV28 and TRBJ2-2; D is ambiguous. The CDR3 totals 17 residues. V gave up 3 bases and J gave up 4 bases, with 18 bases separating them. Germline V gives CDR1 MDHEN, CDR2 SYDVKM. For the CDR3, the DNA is TGTGCCAGCAGTTTTCTCGGGCTGGGCCCGGGCACCGGGGAGCTGTTTTTT. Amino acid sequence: CASSFLGLGPGTGELFF.

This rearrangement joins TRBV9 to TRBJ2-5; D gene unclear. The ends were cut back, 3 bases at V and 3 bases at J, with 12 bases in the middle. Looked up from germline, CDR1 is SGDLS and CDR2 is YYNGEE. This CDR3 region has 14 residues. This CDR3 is CASSGVASEETQYF. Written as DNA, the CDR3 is TGTGCCAGCAGCGGGGTAGCTAGTGAAGAGACCCAGTACTTC.

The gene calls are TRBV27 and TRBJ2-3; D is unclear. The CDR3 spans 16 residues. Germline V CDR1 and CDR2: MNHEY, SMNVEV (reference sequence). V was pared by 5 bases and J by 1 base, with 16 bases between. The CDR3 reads CASSPSHDQGTDTQYF. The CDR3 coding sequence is TGTGCCAGCAGTCCGAGCCACGACCAGGGCACAGATACGCAGTATTTT.

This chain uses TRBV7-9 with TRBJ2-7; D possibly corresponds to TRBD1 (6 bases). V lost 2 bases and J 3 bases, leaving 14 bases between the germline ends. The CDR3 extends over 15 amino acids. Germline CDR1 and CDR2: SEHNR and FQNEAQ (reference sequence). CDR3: CASSLTSRDNYEQYF. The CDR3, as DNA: TGTGCCAGCAGCTTAACCAGCCGGGACAACTACGAGCAGTACTTC.

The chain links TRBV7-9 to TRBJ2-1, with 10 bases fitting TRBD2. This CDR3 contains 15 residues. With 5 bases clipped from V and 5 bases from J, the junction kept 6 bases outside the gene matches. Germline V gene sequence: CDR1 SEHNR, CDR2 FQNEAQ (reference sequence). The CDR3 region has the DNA TGTGCCAGCAGCCAAGAAGGACTAGCGGACAATGAGCAGTTCTTC. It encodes CASSQEGLADNEQFF.